This T cell receptor beta chain was identified in a study of blood T cell repertoires in COVID-19. The CDR3 extends over 14 amino acids. The germline CDR1 and CDR2 sequences are MNHEY and SVGAGI. Trimming took off 4 bases at V and 1 base at J, with 11 bases between the two ends. A few counts support this clone. TCRdb keeps only in-frame clones here, not all; method: immunoSEQ multiplex PCR. The sample has about 68,000 clones, approximately 90% seen once. The sequence derives from a man aged 25-40 years with acute or convalescent COVID-19. Sequenced material: peripheral blood. V is TRBV6-5 and J is TRBJ2-7, with a weak D call TRBD2 (5 bases). The CDR3 DNA is TGTGCCAGCAGTTCCCTAGCACAATCCTACGAGCAGTACTTC. This codes for CASSSLAQSYEQYF.